A single sample gave rise to the 26 T cell receptor beta chains below, sequenced in a study of blood T cell repertoires in COVID-19. TCRdb's copy holds only in-frame clones and misses some; the assay was immunoSEQ multiplex PCR. The table includes some 99,000 clones, 84% detected once. Sample: peripheral blood. These TCRs come from a woman over 75 with active or convalescent COVID-19.

This chain joins TRBV5-1 and TRBJ2-7, with D tentatively TRBD1 (5 bases). Germline V gene sequence: CDR1 SGHRS, CDR2 YFSETQ. Trimming took 1 base from V and 3 from J, leaving 11 bases between them. This CDR3 is 14 amino acids long. The CDR3 bases are TGCGCCAGCAGCTTGTCTCAGGGTAACTACGAGCAGTACTTC. This encodes CASSLSQGNYEQYF.

The rearrangement uses TRBV12-1 and TRBJ1-5. TRBV12-1 is recorded as a pseudogene. CDR3 length equals 12 residues. The CDR3 DNA reads as TGTGCCAGCAGCTTTGCAGCTCAGCCCCAGCATTTT. Protein product: CASSFAAQPQHF.

This sequence joins TRBV19 and TRBJ2-7, with 8 positions matching TRBD1. The junction had 13 bases not matched to a gene; V was cut back by 3 bases and J by 9 bases. Germline V CDR1 and CDR2: LNHDA, SQIVND (reference sequence). The length of the CDR3 is 15 residues. CDR3 sequence reads: CASSIRDRPSLGQYF. The CDR3 region has the DNA TGTGCCAGTAGTATTCGGGACAGGCCCTCTCTTGGGCAGTACTTC.

J is TRBJ2-1 and V is TRBV9, with 7 bases matching TRBD2. CDR1 and CDR2 from the germline V gene are SGDLS and YYNGEE. The CDR3 is 15 amino acids. V lost 0 bases and J lost 3; bases outside the gene matches: 3. This CDR3 reads CASSVAASGYNEQFF. CDR3 in DNA: TGTGCCAGCAGCGTAGCGGCTAGCGGCTACAATGAGCAGTTCTTC. The variable domain in full, with the rest retrieved from reference TRBV9 and TRBJ2-1, is DSGVTQTPKHLITATGQRVTLRCSPRSGDLSVYWYQQSLDQGLQFLIQYYNGEERAKGNILERFSAQQFPDLHSELNLSSLELGDSALYFCASSVAASGYNEQFFGPGTRLTVL.

The chain recombines TRBV6-5 with TRBJ1-1; D gene ambiguous. This CDR3 has 12 amino acids. From germline, CDR1 is MNHEY and CDR2 SVGAGI. V dropped 6 bases and J dropped 1 base, with 6 bases sitting between them. The chain's CDR3 is CASRRRNTEAFF. The CDR3 DNA sequence: TGTGCCAGCAGAAGGAGGAACACTGAAGCTTTCTTT.

This chain uses TRBV27 with TRBJ2-1, with a tentative D call TRBD1 (5 bases). V was trimmed by 2 bases and J by 10 bases, leaving 12 bases between them. Germline CDR1 and CDR2: MNHEY and SMNVEV (reference sequence). The CDR3 has 13 residues. CDR3 region: CASSLVGVREQFF. The CDR3 bases are TGTGCCAGCAGTTTAGTAGGGGTAAGAGAGCAGTTCTTC.

This clone was detected once. V and J are TRBV7-3 and TRBJ2-3; D call uncertain. In germline, CDR1 is SGHTA, CDR2 FQGTGA. The CDR3 is 14 residues long. Trimming took 2 bases from V and 0 from J, leaving 6 bases between them. The CDR3: CASSLPTSTDTQYF. The CDR3 region has the DNA TGTGCCAGCAGCTTACCGACTAGCACAGATACGCAGTATTTT. Variable domain in full (rest from reference TRBV7-3 and TRBJ2-3): GAGVSQTPSNKVTEKGKYVELRCDPISGHTALYWYRQSLGQGPEFLIYFQGTGAADDSGLPNDRFFAVRPEGSVSTLKIQRTERGDSAVYLCASSLPTSTDTQYFGPGTRLTVL.

The rearrangement uses TRBV9 and TRBJ2-3, with TRBD1 as a possible D gene (6 bases). The CDR3 covers 14 residues. Trimming stripped 2 bases from V and 3 bases from J, with 10 bases between. Germline CDR1 and CDR2: SGDLS and YYNGEE. CDR3 amino acids: CASSVRQETDTQYF. In DNA, the CDR3 is TGTGCCAGCAGCGTCCGACAGGAGACAGATACGCAGTATTTT.

The gene calls are TRBV4-1 and TRBJ2-3, with D hard to call. This CDR3 region has 13 residues. With 2 bases removed from V and 0 bases from J, the gap between germline ends came to 3 bases. Per germline, CDR1 MGHRA and CDR2 YSYEKL. The chain's CDR3 is CASSQLSTDTQYF. The CDR3, as DNA: TGCGCCAGCAGCCAACTGAGCACAGATACGCAGTATTTT.

The chain combines TRBV28 with TRBJ1-2, with D maybe TRBD1 (6 bases). Looked up from germline, CDR1 is MDHEN and CDR2 is SYDVKM. The CDR3 has 13 amino acids. The V end lost 3 bases, the J end lost 5 bases, and 10 bases lay between the germline ends. In nucleotides, the CDR3 is TGTGCCAGCAGTTTGGACAGACTTTATGGCTACACCTTC. Its translation is CASSLDRLYGYTF.

The chain is built from TRBV3-1 (or the pseudogene TRBV3-2) and TRBJ1-4, with D perhaps matching TRBD1 (6 bases). This CDR3 spans 14 amino acids. With 5 bases removed from V and 3 bases from J, the gap between germline ends came to 10 bases. The V gene's germline CDR1 is LGHDT and CDR2 YNNKEL (reference sequence). In DNA, the CDR3 is TGTGCCAGCAGCAACGGACAGCCTAATGAAAAACTGTTTTTT. Protein sequence: CASSNGQPNEKLFF.

The chain links TRBV30 to TRBJ1-2; possible D gene TRBD1, 6 bases. Trimming shortened V by 4 bases and J by 6 bases, and 18 bases separated the two germline ends. This CDR3 spans 14 amino acids. Germline-derived CDR1 and CDR2 are GTSNPN and SVGIG (reference sequence). The CDR3 loop is CAWTPNRVEDGYTF. The DNA for the CDR3 is TGTGCCTGGACACCCAACAGGGTAGAAGATGGCTACACCTTC.

This chain's CDR3 is CASSLGGTGADTQYF. Written as DNA, the CDR3 is TGTGCCAGCAGTTTAGGGGGGACGGGTGCAGATACGCAGTATTTT. The rearrangement links TRBV28 to TRBJ2-3, with D possibly TRBD2 on 6 matching bases. The CDR3 spans 15 residues. The V and J ends lost 2 bases and 4 bases respectively, with 13 bases between them. Germline values: CDR1 MDHEN, CDR2 SYDVKM. Looking up the rest from reference TRBV28 and TRBJ2-3 gives the full variable domain: DVKVTQSSRYLVKRTGEKVFLECVQDMDHENMFWYRQDPGLGLRLIYFSYDVKMKEKGDIPEGYSVSREKKERFSLILESASTNQTSMYLCASSLGGTGADTQYFGPGTRLTVL.

The DNA of the CDR3 is TGCGCCAGCAGCCAGATAGGACTAGCGGGAGTGGACGAGACCCAGTACTTC. This translates into CASSQIGLAGVDETQYF. The rearrangement links TRBV4-1 to TRBJ2-5; TRBD2 agrees at 13 bases. The CDR3 contains 17 residues. Per the germline V gene, CDR1 is MGHRA and CDR2 is YSYEKL. The V and J ends lost 3 bases and 5 bases, in that order; junction bases with no gene match: 9.

CDR3 residues: CASRFRQNHQETQYF. The DNA for the CDR3 is TGTGCCAGCAGGTTCAGACAGAACCACCAAGAGACCCAGTACTTC. The V and J genes are TRBV6-5 and TRBJ2-5; D perhaps matches TRBD1 (5 bases). The V and J ends lost 6 bases and 0 bases respectively, with 14 bases between them. The CDR3 is 15 amino acids. Per the germline V gene, CDR1 is MNHEY and CDR2 is SVGAGI.

This clone is a singleton in its sample. V gene TRBV28 combines with J gene TRBJ2-3, with a tentative D call TRBD2 (7 bases). V shed 6 bases and J shed 2 bases, with 15 bases lying between them. Germline V CDR1 and CDR2: MDHEN, SYDVKM. The CDR3 totals 15 residues. In nucleotides, the CDR3 is TGTGCCAGCAGCACTACAGGGAGGGCCACAGATACGCAGTATTTT. Amino acid sequence: CASSTTGRATDTQYF.

CDR3 DNA sequence: TGTGCCAGTAGTATTAGACAGGGGGGGAACTGGGAGCTGTTTTTT. It translates to CASSIRQGGNWELFF. The chain combines TRBV19 with TRBJ2-2, with TRBD1 identical over 9 bases. The CDR3 sequence is 15 residues long. CDR1 and CDR2 from the germline V gene are LNHDA and SQIVND (reference sequence). Trimming took 3 bases from V and 9 from J; bases not matched to a gene: 8.

The V gene is TRBV6-5, the J gene TRBJ2-2; maybe TRBD1 (6 bases). The CDR3 has 13 residues. Germline V lookup: CDR1 MNHEY, CDR2 SVGAGI. V was clipped by 7 bases and J by 1 base, with 7 bases between them. The CDR3 nucleotides read TGTGCCAGCAAGACAGGGAACACCGGGGAGCTGTTTTTT. Amino acid sequence: CASKTGNTGELFF.

The chain carries TRBV7-9 and TRBJ2-5, with 10 positions matching TRBD2. Germline trimming cut 5 bases from V and 4 bases from J; bases unmatched to any gene: 4. Germline V gene sequence: CDR1 SEHNR, CDR2 FQNEAQ (reference sequence). This CDR3 contains 14 residues. The CDR3 DNA follows: TGTGCCAGCAGCATTCTAGCGGGAGCAGAGACCCAGTACTTC. The encoded protein is CASSILAGAETQYF.

J is TRBJ1-5 and V is TRBV27; D remains ambiguous. This CDR3 has 14 residues. V was trimmed by 8 bases and J by 4 bases, leaving 15 bases between them. The germline CDR1 and CDR2 sequences are MNHEY and SMNVEV (reference sequence). The chain's CDR3 is CASSLIGGNQPQHF. The DNA of the CDR3 is TGTGCCAGCTCCTTGATCGGCGGGAATCAGCCCCAGCATTTT.

The chain combines TRBV5-1 with TRBJ2-1; 9 bases agree with TRBD1. J gave up 6 bases and V 4 bases, and 11 bases lay outside the gene matches. Germline CDR1 and CDR2: SGHRS and YFSETQ. The length of the CDR3 is 16 residues. The DNA for the CDR3 is TGCGCCAGCAGCCTCGCCGGGGACAGGGAGGTCAATGAGCAGTTCTTC. Translation: CASSLAGDREVNEQFF.

The chain has TRBV19 and TRBJ1-6; TRBD1 is a possible D gene (5 bases). This CDR3 contains 14 residues. Germline V gene data show CDR1 as LNHDA and CDR2 as SQIVND (reference sequence). V was clipped by 5 bases and J by 7 bases, with 12 bases between them. The CDR3: CASSFRVANSPLHF. CDR3 nucleotide sequence: TGTGCCAGTAGTTTCAGGGTGGCCAATTCACCCCTCCACTTT.

This chain uses TRBV15 with TRBJ1-5, with 8 positions matching TRBD1. CDR3 length equals 16 residues. Germline loops: CDR1 LNHNV, CDR2 YYDKDF (reference sequence). Unmatched junction bases numbered 8, after V lost 0 bases and J lost 7 bases. CDR3 loop: CATSRETGVKWQPQHF. The CDR3 bases are TGTGCCACCAGCAGAGAGACAGGGGTGAAGTGGCAGCCCCAGCATTTT.

In regard to this clone: One end of the junction does not line up with germline, which may come from a read error. The chain has TRBV29-1 and TRBJ2-7; D perhaps matches TRBD1 (5 bases). CDR1 and CDR2 (germline): SQVTM, ANQGSEA. The CDR3 loop spans 8 amino acids. CDR3 protein: CSADGHFF. CDR3 sequence (DNA): TGCAGCGCCGACGGACACTTCTTC.

The chain employs TRBV9 and TRBJ2-3; 8 bases align to TRBD2. Trimming took 0 bases from V and 3 from J; bases not matched to a gene: 6. Germline V CDR1 and CDR2: SGDLS, YYNGEE. The CDR3 is 16 residues long. This CDR3 reads CASSVVEGGGTDTQYF. CDR3 coding DNA: TGTGCCAGCAGCGTAGTAGAGGGCGGGGGGACAGATACGCAGTATTTT.

This chain uses TRBV2 with TRBJ1-1; 9 positions agree with TRBD1. This CDR3 comprises 14 residues. Germline CDR1 SNHLY, CDR2 FYNNEI. Germline trimming cut 7 bases from V and 5 bases from J; bases unmatched to any gene: 8. CDR3 in DNA: TGTGCCAGCAATCCAGGGACAGGGTATACTGAAGCTTTCTTT. This gives the protein CASNPGTGYTEAFF.